The T cell receptor beta chain under discussion was sequenced for a study of post-analysis software for immune sequencing data. Study-wide points: Five or six TRBV segments, TRBV5-6, TRBV5-1 and TRBV20-1 among them, were found more frequent in patients than controls. Relative to controls, patients with multiple sclerosis showed significantly lower normalized Chao1 diversity.

Regarding this clonotype: Its antigen is not identified.

Prepared libraries of TCR beta cDNA carried unique molecular identifiers. MiXCR, run by TCRdb on the PCR reads, gives a single entry per CDR3 protein. The sample includes 450,000 to 650,000 distinct CDR3 sequences, 40% to 50% of them seen just once. The V and J ends lost 0 bases and 4 bases, in that order; junction bases with no gene match: 1. The CDR3 runs to 13 residues. Germline V gene sequence: CDR1 DFQATT, CDR2 SNEGSKA (reference sequence). Sequenced sample: blood. The chain joins TRBV20-1 to TRBJ1-2; 8 bases map to TRBD1. This clonotype was sampled from a girl between 5 and 17 years old with multiple sclerosis. The DNA of the CDR3 is TGCAGTGCTAGAGACAGGGGGCCCTATGGCTACACCTTC. Translating gives CSARDRGPYGYTF.